A single count supports the clone carrying this TCR beta chain. The data originate from a study of blood T cell repertoires in COVID-19. Study as a whole: In each case, the material was cDNA or gDNA derived from T cells, B-cell-depleted T cells, or PBMCs.

CDR3 length equals 13 residues. Germline V gene lookup returns CDR1 SEHNR and CDR2 FQNEAQ (reference sequence). V was shortened by 1 base and J by 0 bases, with 4 bases between the two germline ends. Assay: immunoSEQ multiplex PCR; the TCRdb copy retains only in-frame clones and omits some. In the table there are 130,000 to 150,000 clones, roughly 83% of which are singletons. Material: peripheral blood. The sequence derives from a woman of 80 years or more with acute or convalescent COVID-19. The chain is built from TRBV7-9 and TRBJ2-7; no definite D call. The CDR3 DNA sequence: TGTGCCAGCAGCTTAGGAGTCTCCTACGAGCAGTACTTC. It encodes CASSLGVSYEQYF.